This T cell receptor (beta chain) was identified in a study of cytomegalovirus exposure and HLA in healthy donors. The PCR had 60 Vbeta and 13 Jbeta primers. Here immunoSEQ multiplex PCR was the method, and the copy in TCRdb shows in-frame clones only, minus some. The profile shows fewer than 140,000 clones, approximately 79% of them singletons. Of note for this clone: Its cognate antigen is unknown.

V shed 2 bases and J shed 4 bases, with 11 bases lying between them. There are 15 residues in the CDR3. From germline, CDR1 is SNHLY and CDR2 FYNNEI. Study conclusions and caveats: Sequences of the TCR beta chain were said to predict the HLA-A and HLA-B alleles of most subjects accurately. Clonal expansion was found to be greater in HLA-associated TCR beta chains than in equally common others in a later analysis. V- and J-gene trimming in TCR beta was tied to a missense DCLRE1C variant by an analysis performed later. Later work found most CMV-associated TCR beta chains apparently HLA-restricted.

This sequence originates from a man aged 55 to 70 in good health and CMV-seronegative. This chain joins TRBV2 and TRBJ2-2; D ambiguous. The sequencing input was PBMCs. The DNA for the CDR3 is TGTGCCAGCAGTGAAAGAGGCCCTATCACCGGGGAGCTGTTTTTT. This codes for CASSERGPITGELFF.